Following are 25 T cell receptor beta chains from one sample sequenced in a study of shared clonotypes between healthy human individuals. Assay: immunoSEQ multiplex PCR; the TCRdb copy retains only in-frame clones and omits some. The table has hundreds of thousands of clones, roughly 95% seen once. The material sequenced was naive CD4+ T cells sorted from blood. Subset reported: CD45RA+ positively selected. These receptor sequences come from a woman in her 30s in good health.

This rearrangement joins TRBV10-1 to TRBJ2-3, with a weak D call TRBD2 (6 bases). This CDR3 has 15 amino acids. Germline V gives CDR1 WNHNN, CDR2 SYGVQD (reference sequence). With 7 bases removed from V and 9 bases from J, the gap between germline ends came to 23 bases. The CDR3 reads CASNGLPSTVETQYF. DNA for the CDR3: TGCGCCAGCAACGGACTACCCTCGACAGTGGAGACGCAGTATTTT.

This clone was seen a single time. The CDR3 loop is CASSSLLAGPREQFF. The CDR3 bases are TGTGCCAGCAGCTCTTTACTAGCGGGACCGCGGGAGCAGTTCTTC. This chain connects TRBV5-5 to TRBJ2-1; 10 nucleotides align to TRBD2. The germline V gene encodes CDR1 SGHKS and CDR2 YYEKEE (reference sequence). The CDR3 has 15 amino acids. Trimming took 3 bases from V and 10 from J; bases not matched to a gene: 10.

The CDR3 DNA is TGTGCCAGCAGGGCCCCGGGACAGGGGGACGAGCAGTACTTC. Its protein is CASRAPGQGDEQYF. The chain carries TRBV28 and TRBJ2-7; 11 bases map to TRBD1. Germline V CDR1 and CDR2: MDHEN, SYDVKM. The CDR3 length is 14 residues. With V trimmed by 6 bases and J by 5 bases, 6 bases remained unmatched.

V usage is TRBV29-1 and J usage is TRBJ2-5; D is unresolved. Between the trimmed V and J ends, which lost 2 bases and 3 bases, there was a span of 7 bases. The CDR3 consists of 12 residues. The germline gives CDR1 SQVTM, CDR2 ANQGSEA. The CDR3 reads CSVEMAEETQYF. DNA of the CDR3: TGCAGCGTTGAAATGGCAGAAGAGACCCAGTACTTC. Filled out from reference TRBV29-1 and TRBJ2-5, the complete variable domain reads SAVISQKPSRDICQRGTSLTIQCQVDSQVTMMFWYRQQPGQSLTLIATANQGSEATYESGFVIDKFPISRPNLTFSTLTVSNMSPEDSSIYLCSVEMAEETQYFGPGTRLLVL.

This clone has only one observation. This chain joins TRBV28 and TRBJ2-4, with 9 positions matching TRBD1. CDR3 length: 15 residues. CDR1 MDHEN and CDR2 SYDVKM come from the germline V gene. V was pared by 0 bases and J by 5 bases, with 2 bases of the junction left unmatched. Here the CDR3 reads CASSLWDRGQNIQYF. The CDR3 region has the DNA TGTGCCAGCAGTTTATGGGACAGGGGTCAAAACATTCAGTACTTC.

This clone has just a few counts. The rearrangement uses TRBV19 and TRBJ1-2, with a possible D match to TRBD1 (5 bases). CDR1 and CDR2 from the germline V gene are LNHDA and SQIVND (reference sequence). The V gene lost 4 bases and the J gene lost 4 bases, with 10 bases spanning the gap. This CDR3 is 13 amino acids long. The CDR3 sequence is CASSTGSPYGYTF. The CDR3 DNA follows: TGTGCCAGTAGTACAGGGTCGCCCTATGGCTACACCTTC. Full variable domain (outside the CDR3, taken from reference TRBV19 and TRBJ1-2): DGGITQSPKYLFRKEGQNVTLSCEQNLNHDAMYWYRQDPGQGLRLIYYSQIVNDFQKGDIAEGYSVSREKKESFPLTVTSAQKNPTAFYLCASSTGSPYGYTFGSGTRLTVV.

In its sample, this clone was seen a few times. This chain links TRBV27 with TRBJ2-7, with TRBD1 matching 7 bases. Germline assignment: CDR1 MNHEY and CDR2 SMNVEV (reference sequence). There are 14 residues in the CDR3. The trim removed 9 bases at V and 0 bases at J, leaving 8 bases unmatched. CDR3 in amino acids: CASRDRVLSYEQYF. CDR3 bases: TGTGCCAGTCGCGACAGGGTCCTCTCCTACGAGCAGTACTTC.

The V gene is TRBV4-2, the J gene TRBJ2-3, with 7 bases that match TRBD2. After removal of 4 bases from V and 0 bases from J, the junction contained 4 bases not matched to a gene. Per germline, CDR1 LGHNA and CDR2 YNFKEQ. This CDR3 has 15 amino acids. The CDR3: CASSPVSGSTDTQYF. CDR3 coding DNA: TGTGCCAGCAGCCCCGTTAGCGGGAGCACAGATACGCAGTATTTT.

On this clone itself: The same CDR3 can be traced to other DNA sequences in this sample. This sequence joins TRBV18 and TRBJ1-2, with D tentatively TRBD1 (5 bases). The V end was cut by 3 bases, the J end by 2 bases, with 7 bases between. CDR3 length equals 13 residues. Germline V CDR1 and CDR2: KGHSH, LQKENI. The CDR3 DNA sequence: TGTGCCAGCTCACCCGCAGGGAACTATGGCTACACCTTC. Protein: CASSPAGNYGYTF. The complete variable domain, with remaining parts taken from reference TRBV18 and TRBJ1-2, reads NAGVMQNPRHLVRRRGQEARLRCSPMKGHSHVYWYRQLPEEGLKFMVYLQKENIIDESGMPKERFSAEFPKEGPSILRIQQVVRGDSAAYFCASSPAGNYGYTFGSGTRLTVV.

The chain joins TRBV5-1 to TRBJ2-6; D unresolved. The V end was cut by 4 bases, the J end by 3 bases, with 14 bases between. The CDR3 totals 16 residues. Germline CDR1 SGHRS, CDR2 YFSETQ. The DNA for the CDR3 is TGCGCCAGCAGCGTCGGCCCAGCCCTTGGGGCCAACGTCCTGACTTTC. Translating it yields CASSVGPALGANVLTF.

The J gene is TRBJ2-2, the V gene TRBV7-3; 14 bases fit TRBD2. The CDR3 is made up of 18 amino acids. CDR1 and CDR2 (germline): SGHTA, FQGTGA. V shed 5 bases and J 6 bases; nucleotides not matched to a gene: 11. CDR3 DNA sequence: TGTGCCAGCAGCCACCGATATGGGACTAGCGGGAGCGCCGGGGAGCTGTTTTTT. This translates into CASSHRYGTSGSAGELFF. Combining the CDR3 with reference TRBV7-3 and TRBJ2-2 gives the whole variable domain GAGVSQTPSNKVTEKGKYVELRCDPISGHTALYWYRQSLGQGPEFLIYFQGTGAADDSGLPNDRFFAVRPEGSVSTLKIQRTERGDSAVYLCASSHRYGTSGSAGELFFGEGSRLTVL.

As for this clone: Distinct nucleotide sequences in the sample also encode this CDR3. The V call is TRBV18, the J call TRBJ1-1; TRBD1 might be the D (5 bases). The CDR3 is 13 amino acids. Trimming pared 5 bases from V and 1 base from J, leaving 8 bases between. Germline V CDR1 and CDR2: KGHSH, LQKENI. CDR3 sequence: CASSADRNTEAFF. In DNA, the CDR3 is TGTGCCAGCTCAGCAGACAGGAACACTGAAGCTTTCTTT. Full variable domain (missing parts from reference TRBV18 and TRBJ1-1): NAGVMQNPRHLVRRRGQEARLRCSPMKGHSHVYWYRQLPEEGLKFMVYLQKENIIDESGMPKERFSAEFPKEGPSILRIQQVVRGDSAAYFCASSADRNTEAFFGQGTRLTVV.

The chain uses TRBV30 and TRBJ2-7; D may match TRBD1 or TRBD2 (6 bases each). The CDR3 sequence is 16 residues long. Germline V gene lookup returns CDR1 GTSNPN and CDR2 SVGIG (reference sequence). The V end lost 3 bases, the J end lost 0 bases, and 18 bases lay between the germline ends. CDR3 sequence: CAWSRGHGALSYEQYF. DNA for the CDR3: TGTGCCTGGAGCCGGGGGCACGGCGCTCTCTCCTACGAGCAGTACTTC.

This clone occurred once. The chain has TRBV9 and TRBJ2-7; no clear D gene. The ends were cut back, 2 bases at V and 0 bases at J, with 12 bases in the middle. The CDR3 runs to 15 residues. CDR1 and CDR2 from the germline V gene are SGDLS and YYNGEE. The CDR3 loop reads CASSVSGASSYEQYF. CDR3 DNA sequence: TGTGCCAGCAGCGTGAGTGGTGCTTCCTCCTACGAGCAGTACTTC. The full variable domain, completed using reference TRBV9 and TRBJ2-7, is DSGVTQTPKHLITATGQRVTLRCSPRSGDLSVYWYQQSLDQGLQFLIQYYNGEERAKGNILERFSAQQFPDLHSELNLSSLELGDSALYFCASSVSGASSYEQYFGPGTRLTVT.

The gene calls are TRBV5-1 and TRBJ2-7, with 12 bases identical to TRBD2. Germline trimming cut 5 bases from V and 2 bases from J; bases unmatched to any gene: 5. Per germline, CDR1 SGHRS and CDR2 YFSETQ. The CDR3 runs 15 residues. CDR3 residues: CASSPWTSGTYEQYF. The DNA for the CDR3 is TGCGCCAGCAGTCCATGGACTAGCGGGACCTACGAGCAGTACTTC.

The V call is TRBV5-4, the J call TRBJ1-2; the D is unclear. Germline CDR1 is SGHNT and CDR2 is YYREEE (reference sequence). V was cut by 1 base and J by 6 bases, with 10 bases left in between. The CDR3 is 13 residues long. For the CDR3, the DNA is TGTGCCAGCAGCTTGCAAGGGTCCGATGGCTACACCTTC. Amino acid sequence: CASSLQGSDGYTF. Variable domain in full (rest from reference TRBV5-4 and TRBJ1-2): ETGVTQSPTHLIKTRGQQVTLRCSSQSGHNTVSWYQQALGQGPQFIFQYYREEENGRGNFPPRFSGLQFPNYSSELNVNALELDDSALYLCASSLQGSDGYTFGSGTRLTVV.

CDR3 sequence reads: CASSYSNRERGEQYF. CDR3 sequence (DNA): TGTGCCAGCAGTTACTCGAACAGAGAGCGGGGCGAGCAGTACTTC. The chain uses TRBV6-6 and TRBJ2-7, with 7 bases fitting TRBD2. The CDR3 is 15 amino acids. V shed 0 bases, J shed 6 bases, and the junction held 8 bases outside the gene matches. CDR1 is MNHNY, CDR2 SVGAGI, per germline (reference sequence).

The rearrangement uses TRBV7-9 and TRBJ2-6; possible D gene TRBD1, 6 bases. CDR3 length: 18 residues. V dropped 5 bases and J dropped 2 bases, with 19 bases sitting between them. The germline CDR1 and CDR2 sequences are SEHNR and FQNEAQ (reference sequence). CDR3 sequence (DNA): TGTGCCAGCAGCACATTCCAGGACAGCATTACTGGGGCCAACGTCCTGACTTTC. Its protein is CASSTFQDSITGANVLTF.

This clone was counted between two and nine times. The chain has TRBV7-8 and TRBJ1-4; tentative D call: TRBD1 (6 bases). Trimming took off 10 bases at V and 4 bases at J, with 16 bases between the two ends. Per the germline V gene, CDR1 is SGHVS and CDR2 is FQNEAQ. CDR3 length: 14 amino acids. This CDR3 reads CATFLGGDNEKLFF. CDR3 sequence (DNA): TGTGCCACCTTCCTAGGGGGTGATAATGAAAAACTGTTTTTT.

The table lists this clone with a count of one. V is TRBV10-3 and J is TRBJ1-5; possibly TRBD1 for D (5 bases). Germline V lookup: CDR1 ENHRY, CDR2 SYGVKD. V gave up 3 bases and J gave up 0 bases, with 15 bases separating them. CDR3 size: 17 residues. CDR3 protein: CAISETGQIDSNQPQHF. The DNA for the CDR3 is TGTGCCATCAGTGAAACGGGGCAGATCGATAGCAATCAGCCCCAGCATTTT.

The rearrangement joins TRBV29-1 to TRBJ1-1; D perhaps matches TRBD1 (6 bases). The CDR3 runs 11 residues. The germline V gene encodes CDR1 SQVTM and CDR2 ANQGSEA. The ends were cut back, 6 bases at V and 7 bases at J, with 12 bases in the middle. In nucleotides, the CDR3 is TGCAGCGTACTTCGACAGGATGAAGCTTTCTTT. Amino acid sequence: CSVLRQDEAFF.

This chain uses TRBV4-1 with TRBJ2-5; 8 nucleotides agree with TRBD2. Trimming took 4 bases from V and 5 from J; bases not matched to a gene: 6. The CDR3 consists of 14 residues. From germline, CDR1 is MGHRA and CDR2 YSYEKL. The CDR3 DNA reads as TGCGCCAGCAGCCCCCCGGGGGGGTGGGAGACCCAGTACTTC. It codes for CASSPPGGWETQYF.

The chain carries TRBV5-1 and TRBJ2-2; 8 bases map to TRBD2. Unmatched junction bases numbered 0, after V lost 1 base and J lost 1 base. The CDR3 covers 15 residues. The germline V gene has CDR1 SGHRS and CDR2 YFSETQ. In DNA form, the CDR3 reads TGCGCCAGCAGCTTGACTAGCGGGAACACCGGGGAGCTGTTTTTT. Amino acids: CASSLTSGNTGELFF.

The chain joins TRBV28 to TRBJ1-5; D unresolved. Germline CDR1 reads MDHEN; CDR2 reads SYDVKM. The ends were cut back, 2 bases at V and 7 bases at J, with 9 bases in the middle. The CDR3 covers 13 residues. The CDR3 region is CASSLSTGQPQHF. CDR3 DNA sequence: TGTGCCAGCAGTTTAAGTACCGGCCAGCCCCAGCATTTT.

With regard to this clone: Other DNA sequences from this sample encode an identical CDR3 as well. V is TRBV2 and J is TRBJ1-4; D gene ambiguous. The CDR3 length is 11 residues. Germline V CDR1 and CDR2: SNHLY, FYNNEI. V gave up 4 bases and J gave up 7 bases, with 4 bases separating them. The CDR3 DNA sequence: TGTGCCAGCAGTGTAAGTGAAAAACTGTTTTTT. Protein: CASSVSEKLFF. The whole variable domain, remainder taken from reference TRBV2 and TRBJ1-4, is EPEVTQTPSHQVTQMGQEVILRCVPISNHLYFYWYRQILGQKVEFLVSFYNNEISEKSEIFDDQFSVERPDGSNFTLKIRSTKLEDSAMYFCASSVSEKLFFGSGTQLSVL.